The clone carrying this T cell receptor beta chain was observed a few times. Its antigen is unidentified. This sample is drawn from a study of OX40 agonist ivuxolimab in advanced cancers. Broader study findings: Normalized expansion of T-cell clones was also low for some nonresponders. At 0.1 to 3.0 mg/kg and by week 6, clonal expansion occurred in CD4+ and CD8+ blood T cells.

TCRdb's copy holds only in-frame clones and misses some; the assay was immunoSEQ multiplex PCR. The sample lists some 130,000 clones, 90% occurring once. Patients had blood sampled at baseline and again on cycle 4 day 1 and cycle 7 day 1. CDR1 is SGHRS and CDR2 is YFSETQ in the germline V gene. Trimming cost V 4 bases and J 1 base, with 14 bases left between them. The CDR3 has 15 amino acids. This chain links TRBV5-1 with TRBJ1-1; a possible D gene is TRBD1 (6 bases). This TCR was recovered from an adult with an advanced solid tumor such as melanoma, head and neck, liver or kidney cancer. The input for sequencing was CD4+ or CD8+ T cells sorted from blood, taken in a trial of the OX40 agonist ivuxolimab. DNA for the CDR3: TGCGCCAGCAGCCATCCCGACAGGAGGAACACTGAAGCTTTCTTT. Its protein is CASSHPDRRNTEAFF.